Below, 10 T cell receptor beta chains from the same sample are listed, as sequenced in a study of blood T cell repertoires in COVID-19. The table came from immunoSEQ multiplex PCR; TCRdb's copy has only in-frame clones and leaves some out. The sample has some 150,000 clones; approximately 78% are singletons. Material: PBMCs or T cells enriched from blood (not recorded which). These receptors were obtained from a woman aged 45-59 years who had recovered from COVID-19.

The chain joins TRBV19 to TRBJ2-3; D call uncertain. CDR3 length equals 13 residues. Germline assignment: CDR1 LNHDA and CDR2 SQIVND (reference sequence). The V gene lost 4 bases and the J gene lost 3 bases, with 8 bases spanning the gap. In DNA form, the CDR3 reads TGTGCCAGTAGTAACAGAATGACAGATACGCAGTATTTT. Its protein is CASSNRMTDTQYF.

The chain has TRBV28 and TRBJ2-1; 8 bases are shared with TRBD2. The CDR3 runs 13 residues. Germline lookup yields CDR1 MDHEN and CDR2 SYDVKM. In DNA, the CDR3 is TGTGCATGTGCACGGGGGGGACAAAATGAGCAGTTCTTC. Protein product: CACARGGQNEQFF.

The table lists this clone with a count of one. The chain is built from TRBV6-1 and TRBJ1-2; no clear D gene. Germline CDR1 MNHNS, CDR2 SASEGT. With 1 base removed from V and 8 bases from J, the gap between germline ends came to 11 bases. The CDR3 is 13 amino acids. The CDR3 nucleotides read TGTGCCAGCAGTGAAGACAGCTACACCGGCTACACCTTC. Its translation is CASSEDSYTGYTF.

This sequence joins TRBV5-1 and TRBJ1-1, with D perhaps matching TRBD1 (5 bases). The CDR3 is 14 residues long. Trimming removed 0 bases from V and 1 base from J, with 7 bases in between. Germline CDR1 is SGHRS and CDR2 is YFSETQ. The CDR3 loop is CASSLAGGNTEAFF. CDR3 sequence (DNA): TGCGCCAGCAGCTTGGCCGGGGGGAACACTGAAGCTTTCTTT.

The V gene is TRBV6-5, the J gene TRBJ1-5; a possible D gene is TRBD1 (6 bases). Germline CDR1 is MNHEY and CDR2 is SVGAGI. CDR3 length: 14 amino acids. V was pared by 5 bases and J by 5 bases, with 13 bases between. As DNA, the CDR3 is TGTGCCAGCAGTACGGCCAGGGGTTATCAGCCCCAGCATTTT. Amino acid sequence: CASSTARGYQPQHF.

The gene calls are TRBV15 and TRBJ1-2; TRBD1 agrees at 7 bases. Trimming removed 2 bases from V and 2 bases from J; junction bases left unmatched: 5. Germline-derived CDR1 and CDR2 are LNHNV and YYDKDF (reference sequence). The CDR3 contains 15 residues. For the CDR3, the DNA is TGTGCCACCAGCAGACCCTGGGACAGCAACTATGGCTACACCTTC. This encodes CATSRPWDSNYGYTF.

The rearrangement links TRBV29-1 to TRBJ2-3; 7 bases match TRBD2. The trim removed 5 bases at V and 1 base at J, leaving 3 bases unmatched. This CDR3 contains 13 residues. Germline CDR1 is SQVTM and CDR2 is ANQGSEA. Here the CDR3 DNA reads TGCAGCGTTCGGGGGAGGGGCACAGATACGCAGTATTTT. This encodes CSVRGRGTDTQYF.

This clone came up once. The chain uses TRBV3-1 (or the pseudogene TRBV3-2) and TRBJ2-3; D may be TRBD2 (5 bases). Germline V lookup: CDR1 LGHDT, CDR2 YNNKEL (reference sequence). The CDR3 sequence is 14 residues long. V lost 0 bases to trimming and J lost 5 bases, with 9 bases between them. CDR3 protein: CASSQDKLEDTQYF. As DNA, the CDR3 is TGTGCCAGCAGCCAAGATAAACTAGAAGATACGCAGTATTTT.

CDR3 sequence: CASSQEGTGTNTIYF. Here the CDR3 DNA reads TGCGCCAGCAGCCAAGAAGGGACAGGGACTAACACCATATATTTT. The rearrangement links TRBV4-1 to TRBJ1-3; TRBD1 matches 9 bases. The CDR3 loop spans 15 amino acids. Germline V gives CDR1 MGHRA, CDR2 YSYEKL. J was trimmed by 7 bases and V by 0 bases; bases with no gene match: 4.

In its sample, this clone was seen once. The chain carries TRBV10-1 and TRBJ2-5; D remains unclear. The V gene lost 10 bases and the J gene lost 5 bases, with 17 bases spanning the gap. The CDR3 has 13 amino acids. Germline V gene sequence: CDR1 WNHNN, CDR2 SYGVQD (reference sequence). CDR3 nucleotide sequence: TGCGCCACCTCGGGTGTCAGCCGGGAGACCCAGTACTTC. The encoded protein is CATSGVSRETQYF.